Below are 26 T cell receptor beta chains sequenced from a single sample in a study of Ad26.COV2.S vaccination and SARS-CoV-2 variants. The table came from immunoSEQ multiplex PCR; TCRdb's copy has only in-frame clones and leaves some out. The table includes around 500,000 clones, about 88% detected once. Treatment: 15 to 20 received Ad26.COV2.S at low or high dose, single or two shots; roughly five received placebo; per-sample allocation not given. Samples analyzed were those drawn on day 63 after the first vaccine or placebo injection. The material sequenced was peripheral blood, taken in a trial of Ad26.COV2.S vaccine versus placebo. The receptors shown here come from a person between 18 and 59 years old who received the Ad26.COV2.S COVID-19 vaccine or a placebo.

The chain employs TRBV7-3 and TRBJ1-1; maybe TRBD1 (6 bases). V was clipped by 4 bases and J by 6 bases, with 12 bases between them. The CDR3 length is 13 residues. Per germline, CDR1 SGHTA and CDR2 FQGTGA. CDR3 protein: CASSSTGTSEAFF. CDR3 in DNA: TGTGCCAGCAGCTCAACAGGGACTTCTGAAGCTTTCTTT.

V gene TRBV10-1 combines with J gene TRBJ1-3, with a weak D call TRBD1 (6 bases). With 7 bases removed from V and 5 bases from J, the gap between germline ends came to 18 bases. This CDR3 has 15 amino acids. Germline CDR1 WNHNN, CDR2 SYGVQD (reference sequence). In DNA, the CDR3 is TGCGCCAGCATCCTTGATGTTGGGGGCCGAAACACCATATATTTT. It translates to CASILDVGGRNTIYF.

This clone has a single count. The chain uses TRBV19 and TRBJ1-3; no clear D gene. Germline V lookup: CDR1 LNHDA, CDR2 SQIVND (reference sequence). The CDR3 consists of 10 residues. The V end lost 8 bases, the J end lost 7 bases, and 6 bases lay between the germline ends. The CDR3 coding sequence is TGTGCCAGTGGGTGGAACACCATATATTTT. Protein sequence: CASGWNTIYF. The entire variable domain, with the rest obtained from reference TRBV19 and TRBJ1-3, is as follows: DGGITQSPKYLFRKEGQNVTLSCEQNLNHDAMYWYRQDPGQGLRLIYYSQIVNDFQKGDIAEGYSVSREKKESFPLTVTSAQKNPTAFYLCASGWNTIYFGEGSWLTVV.

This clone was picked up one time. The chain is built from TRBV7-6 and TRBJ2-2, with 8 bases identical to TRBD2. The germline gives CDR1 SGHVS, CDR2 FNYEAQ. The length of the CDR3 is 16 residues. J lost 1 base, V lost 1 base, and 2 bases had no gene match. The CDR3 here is CASSLVAGLNTGELFF. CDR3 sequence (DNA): TGTGCCAGCAGCTTAGTAGCGGGACTGAACACCGGGGAGCTGTTTTTT.

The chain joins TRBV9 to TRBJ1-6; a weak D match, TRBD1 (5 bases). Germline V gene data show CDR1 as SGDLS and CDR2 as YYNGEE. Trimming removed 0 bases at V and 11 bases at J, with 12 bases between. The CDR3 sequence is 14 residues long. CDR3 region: CASSVGSGHPPLHF. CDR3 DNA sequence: TGTGCCAGCAGCGTAGGTTCAGGGCATCCACCCCTCCACTTT.

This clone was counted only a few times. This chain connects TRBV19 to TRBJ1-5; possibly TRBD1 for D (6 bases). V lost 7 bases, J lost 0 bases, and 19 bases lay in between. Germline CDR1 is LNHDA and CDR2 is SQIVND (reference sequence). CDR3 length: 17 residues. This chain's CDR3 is CASTPLEGVVSNQPQHF. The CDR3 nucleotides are TGTGCCAGTACTCCCCTGGAGGGGGTGGTTAGCAATCAGCCCCAGCATTTT.

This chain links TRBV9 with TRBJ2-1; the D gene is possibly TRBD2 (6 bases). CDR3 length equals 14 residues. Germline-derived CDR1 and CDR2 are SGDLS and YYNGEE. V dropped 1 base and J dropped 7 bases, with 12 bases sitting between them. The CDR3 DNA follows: TGTGCCAGCAGCGTATATCCCGGAGGGAATGAGCAGTTCTTC. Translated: CASSVYPGGNEQFF. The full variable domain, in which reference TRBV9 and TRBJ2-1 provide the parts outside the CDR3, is DSGVTQTPKHLITATGQRVTLRCSPRSGDLSVYWYQQSLDQGLQFLIQYYNGEERAKGNILERFSAQQFPDLHSELNLSSLELGDSALYFCASSVYPGGNEQFFGPGTRLTVL.

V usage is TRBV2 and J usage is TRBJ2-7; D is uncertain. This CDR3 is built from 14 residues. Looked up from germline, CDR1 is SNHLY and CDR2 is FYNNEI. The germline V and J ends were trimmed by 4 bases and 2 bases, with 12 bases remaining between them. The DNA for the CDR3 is TGTGCCAGCAGTGCCCATACAGTAACCTACGAGCAGTACTTC. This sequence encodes CASSAHTVTYEQYF.

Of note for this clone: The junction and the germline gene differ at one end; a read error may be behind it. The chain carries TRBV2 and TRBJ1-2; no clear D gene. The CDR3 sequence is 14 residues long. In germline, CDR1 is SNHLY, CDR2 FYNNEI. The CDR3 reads CASSPVGRVYDYTF. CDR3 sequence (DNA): TGTGCCAGCAGTCCTGTCGGACGGGTTTATGACTACACCTTC.

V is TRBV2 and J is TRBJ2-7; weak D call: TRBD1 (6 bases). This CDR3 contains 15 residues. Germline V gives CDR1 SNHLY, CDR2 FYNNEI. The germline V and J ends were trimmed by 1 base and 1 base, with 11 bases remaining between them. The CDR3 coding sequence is TGTGCCAGCAGTGAAGAGGGACAAATATCCTACGAGCAGTACTTC. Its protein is CASSEEGQISYEQYF. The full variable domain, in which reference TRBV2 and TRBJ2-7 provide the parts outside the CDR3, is EPEVTQTPSHQVTQMGQEVILRCVPISNHLYFYWYRQILGQKVEFLVSFYNNEISEKSEIFDDQFSVERPDGSNFTLKIRSTKLEDSAMYFCASSEEGQISYEQYFGPGTRLTVT.

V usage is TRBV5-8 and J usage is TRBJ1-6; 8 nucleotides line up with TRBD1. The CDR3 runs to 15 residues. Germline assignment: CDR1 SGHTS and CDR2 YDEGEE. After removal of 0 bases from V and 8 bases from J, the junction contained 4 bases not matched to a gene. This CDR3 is CASSLGQGMDSPLHF. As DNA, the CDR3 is TGTGCCAGCAGCTTGGGACAGGGGATGGATTCACCCCTCCACTTT.

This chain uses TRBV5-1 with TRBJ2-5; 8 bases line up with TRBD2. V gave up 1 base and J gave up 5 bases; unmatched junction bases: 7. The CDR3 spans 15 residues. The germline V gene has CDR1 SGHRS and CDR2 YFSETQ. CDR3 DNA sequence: TGCGCCAGCAGCTTGATGCGGGGGGCCGCGGAGACCCAGTACTTC. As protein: CASSLMRGAAETQYF. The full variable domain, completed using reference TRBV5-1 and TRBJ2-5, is KAGVTQTPRYLIKTRGQQVTLSCSPISGHRSVSWYQQTPGQGLQFLFEYFSETQRNKGNFPGRFSGRQFSNSRSEMNVSTLELGDSALYLCASSLMRGAAETQYFGPGTRLLVL.

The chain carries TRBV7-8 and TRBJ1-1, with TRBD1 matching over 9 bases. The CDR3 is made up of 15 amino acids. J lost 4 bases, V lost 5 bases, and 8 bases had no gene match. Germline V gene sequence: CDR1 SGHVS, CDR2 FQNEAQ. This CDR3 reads CASSPWTGVATEAFF. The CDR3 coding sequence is TGTGCCAGCAGCCCCTGGACAGGGGTAGCCACTGAAGCTTTCTTT.

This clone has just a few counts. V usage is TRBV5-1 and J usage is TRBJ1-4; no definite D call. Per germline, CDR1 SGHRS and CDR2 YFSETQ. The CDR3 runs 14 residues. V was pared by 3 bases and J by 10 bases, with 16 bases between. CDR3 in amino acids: CASSYEIGPGKLFF. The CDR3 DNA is TGCGCCAGCAGCTACGAGATAGGACCGGGAAAACTGTTTTTT. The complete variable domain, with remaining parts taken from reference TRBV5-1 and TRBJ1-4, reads KAGVTQTPRYLIKTRGQQVTLSCSPISGHRSVSWYQQTPGQGLQFLFEYFSETQRNKGNFPGRFSGRQFSNSRSEMNVSTLELGDSALYLCASSYEIGPGKLFFGSGTQLSVL.

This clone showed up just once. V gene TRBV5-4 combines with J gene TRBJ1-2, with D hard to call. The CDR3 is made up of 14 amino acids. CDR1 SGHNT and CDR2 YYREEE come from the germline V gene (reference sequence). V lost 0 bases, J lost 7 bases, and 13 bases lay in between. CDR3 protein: CASSLDSGLVGYTF. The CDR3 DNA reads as TGTGCCAGCAGCTTGGATTCCGGGCTCGTTGGCTACACCTTC.

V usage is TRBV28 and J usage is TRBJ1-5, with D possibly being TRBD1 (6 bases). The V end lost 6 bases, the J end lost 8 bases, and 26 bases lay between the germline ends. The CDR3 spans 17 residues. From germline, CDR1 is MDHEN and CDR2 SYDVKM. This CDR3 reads CASRDPPTGVLGKPQHF. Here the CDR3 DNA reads TGTGCCAGCAGAGACCCACCGACAGGCGTTCTTGGGAAGCCCCAGCATTTT.

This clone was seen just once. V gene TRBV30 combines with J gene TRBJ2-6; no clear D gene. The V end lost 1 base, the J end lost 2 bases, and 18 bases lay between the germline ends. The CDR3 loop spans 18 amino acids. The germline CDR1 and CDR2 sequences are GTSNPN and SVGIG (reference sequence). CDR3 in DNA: TGTGCCTGGAGTGGTTCGTATACCCGGACCCCTGGGGCCAACGTCCTGACTTTC. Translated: CAWSGSYTRTPGANVLTF.

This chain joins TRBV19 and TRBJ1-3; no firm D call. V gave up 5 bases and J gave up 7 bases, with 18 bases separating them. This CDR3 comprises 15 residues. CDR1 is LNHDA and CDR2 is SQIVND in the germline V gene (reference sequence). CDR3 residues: CASSALLRPRNTIYF. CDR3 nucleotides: TGTGCCAGTAGTGCCCTACTTCGGCCGAGGAACACCATATATTTT.

CDR3 DNA sequence: TGTGCCAGCAGCCCCCCCGACAGAAGGAACACCGGGGAGCTGTTTTTT. It specifies CASSPPDRRNTGELFF. The chain couples TRBV3-1 (or the pseudogene TRBV3-2) to TRBJ2-2; D perhaps matches TRBD1 (5 bases). This CDR3 is 16 amino acids long. The V and J ends lost 4 bases and 1 base respectively, with 13 bases between them. The germline CDR1 and CDR2 sequences are LGHDT and YNNKEL (reference sequence).

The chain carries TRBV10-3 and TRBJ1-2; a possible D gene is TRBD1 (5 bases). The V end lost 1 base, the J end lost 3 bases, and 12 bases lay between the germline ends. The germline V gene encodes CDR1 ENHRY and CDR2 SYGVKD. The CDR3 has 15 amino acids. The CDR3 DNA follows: TGTGCCATCAGTGAGTGGGACTCGAGCTACTATGGCTACACCTTC. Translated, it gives CAISEWDSSYYGYTF.

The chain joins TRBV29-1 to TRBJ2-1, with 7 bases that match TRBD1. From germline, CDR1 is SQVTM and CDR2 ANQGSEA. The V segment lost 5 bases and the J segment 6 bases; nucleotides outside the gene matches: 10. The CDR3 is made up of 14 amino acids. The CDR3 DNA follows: TGCAGCGTTTCACAGGGGAATCGAGGCAATGAGCAGTTCTTC. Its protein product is CSVSQGNRGNEQFF.

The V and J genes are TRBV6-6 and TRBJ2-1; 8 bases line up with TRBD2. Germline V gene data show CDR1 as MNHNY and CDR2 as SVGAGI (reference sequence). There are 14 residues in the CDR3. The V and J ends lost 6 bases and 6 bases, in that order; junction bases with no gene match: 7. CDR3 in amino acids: CASRSGTSPNEQFF. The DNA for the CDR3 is TGTGCCAGCAGGTCCGGGACTAGTCCCAATGAGCAGTTCTTC.

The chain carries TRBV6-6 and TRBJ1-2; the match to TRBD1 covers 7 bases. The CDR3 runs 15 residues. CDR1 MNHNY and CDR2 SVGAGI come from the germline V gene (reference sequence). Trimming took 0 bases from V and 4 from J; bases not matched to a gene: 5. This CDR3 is CASSYSGTASYGYTF. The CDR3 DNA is TGTGCCAGCAGTTACTCGGGGACAGCGTCCTATGGCTACACCTTC.

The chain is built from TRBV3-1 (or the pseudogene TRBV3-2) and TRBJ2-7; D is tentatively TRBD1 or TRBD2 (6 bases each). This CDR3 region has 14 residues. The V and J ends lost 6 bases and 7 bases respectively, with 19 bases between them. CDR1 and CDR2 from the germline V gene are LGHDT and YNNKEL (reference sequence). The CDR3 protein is CASRPDGGFGEQYF. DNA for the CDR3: TGTGCCAGCAGGCCCGACGGGGGCTTCGGGGAGCAGTACTTC.

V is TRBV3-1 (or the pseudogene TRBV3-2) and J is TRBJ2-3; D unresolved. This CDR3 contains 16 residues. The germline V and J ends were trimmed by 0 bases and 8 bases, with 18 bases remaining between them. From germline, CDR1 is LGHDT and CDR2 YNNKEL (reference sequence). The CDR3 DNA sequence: TGTGCCAGCAGCCAAGAAAATCCGCGCCGGTTTGTTACGCAGTATTTT. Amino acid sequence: CASSQENPRRFVTQYF.

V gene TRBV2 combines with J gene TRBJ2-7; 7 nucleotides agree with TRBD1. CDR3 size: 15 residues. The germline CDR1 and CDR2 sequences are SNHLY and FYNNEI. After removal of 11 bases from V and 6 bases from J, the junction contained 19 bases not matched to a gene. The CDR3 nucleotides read TGTGCCTCCATAGGGGGCCCTAATACAGGGGTCGAGCAGTACTTC. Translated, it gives CASIGGPNTGVEQYF.